This is a list of T cell receptor beta chains from one sample in a study of response to subunit inactivated influenza vaccine. MiXCR was run by TCRdb on the RT-PCR reads, yielding one entry per CDR3 protein. The table includes approximately 480,000 distinct CDR3 sequences, about a tenth detected once. The sample here was PBMCs from blood, taken about 6 weeks after vaccination. All receptors derive from a man aged 50 or older who received an inactivated influenza vaccine. The CDR3 runs from the conserved cysteine through the conserved F or W. The D gene is left open where the match is weak. The size entry is marked missing in some rows and otherwise reads once, few, many or a size class.

j_call d_call clone_size v_call cdr3_aa cdr3_nt
TRBJ2-7 TRBD1 many TRBV10-3 CAISRDRVDEQYF TGTGCCATCAGCCGGGACAGGGTCGACGAGCAGTACTTC
TRBJ2-5 - few TRBV20-1 CSARDSRETQYF TGCAGTGCTAGAGATTCCAGAGAGACCCAGTACTTC
TRBJ2-7 TRBD2 few TRBV20-1 CSARGGLALYEQYF TGCAGTGCTAGAGGGGGACTAGCGTTGTACGAGCAGTACTTC
TRBJ2-5 - few TRBV29-1 CSVSRALGETQYF TGCAGCGTGTCCAGGGCCCTTGGAGAGACCCAGTACTTC
TRBJ2-7 TRBD1 few TRBV12-3/TRBV12-4 CASTPTGLRYEQYF TGTGCCAGCACCCCGACAGGGCTTCGTTACGAGCAGTACTTC
TRBJ2-7 - few TRBV5-6 CASSLGNRAHEQYF TGTGCCAGCAGCTTAGGTAACAGGGCCCACGAGCAGTACTTC
TRBJ2-1 - - TRBV29-1 CSVDLENEQFF TGCAGCGTTGATCTGGAAAATGAGCAGTTCTTC
TRBJ2-3 - - TRBV7-9 CASSLELIRAGTDTQYF TGTGCCAGCAGCTTAGAATTGATCAGGGCCGGCACAGATACGCAGTATTTT
TRBJ1-1 - few TRBV4-1 CASSQAPGVTEAFF TGCGCCAGCAGCCAAGCCCCAGGGGTCACTGAAGCTTTCTTT
TRBJ2-5 - many TRBV29-1 CSVDVWGSQETQYF TGCAGCGTTGATGTTTGGGGGTCCCAAGAGACCCAGTACTTC
TRBJ2-1 TRBD2 many TRBV29-1 CSVEETGLAGGRSYNEQFF TGCAGCGTTGAAGAAACGGGCCTAGCGGGGGGCCGCTCCTACAATGAGCAGTTCTTC